A single sample gave rise to the 22 T cell receptor beta chains below, sequenced in a study of blood T cell repertoires in COVID-19. The method was immunoSEQ multiplex PCR; TCRdb's version includes in-frame clones alone and lacks a portion of them. The table records under 250,000 clones, roughly 82% of them present only once. Material for sequencing was peripheral blood. These receptors all stem from an older man with acute or convalescent COVID-19.

This clone was picked up one time. This rearrangement joins TRBV5-6 to TRBJ2-2; 8 nucleotides match TRBD1. Germline CDR1 SGHDT, CDR2 YYEEEE. The CDR3 length is 14 residues. The J segment lost 6 bases and the V segment lost 2 bases, leaving 3 bases of the junction unmatched. CDR3 DNA: TGTGCCAGCAGCTTTCCGGGACAGGCCGGGGAGCTGTTTTTT. Translation gives CASSFPGQAGELFF.

The chain combines TRBV28 with TRBJ1-5, with D possibly TRBD1 on 5 matching bases. V lost 5 bases and J 2 bases, leaving 10 bases between the germline ends. The length of the CDR3 is 14 residues. Germline values: CDR1 MDHEN, CDR2 SYDVKM. The CDR3 DNA is TGTGCCAGCAGTCTAGGGGCAGGCAATCAGCCCCAGCATTTT. This encodes CASSLGAGNQPQHF.

Here the CDR3 DNA reads TGTGCCAGCTCACCAGGGTTGGGACTAGTAACCTACGAGCAGTACTTC. Amino acids: CASSPGLGLVTYEQYF. V is TRBV18 and J is TRBJ2-7; 8 positions agree with TRBD2. The junction had 8 bases not matched to a gene; V was cut back by 2 bases and J by 2 bases. Germline CDR1 and CDR2: KGHSH and LQKENI. CDR3 length: 16 residues.

The chain links TRBV3-1 (or the pseudogene TRBV3-2) to TRBJ2-3; 8 bases align to TRBD1. CDR3 length equals 15 residues. The trim removed 4 bases at V and 2 bases at J, leaving 5 bases unmatched. The germline V gene encodes CDR1 LGHDT and CDR2 YNNKEL (reference sequence). This CDR3 is CASSLSGGPTDTQYF. CDR3 DNA sequence: TGTGCCAGCAGCCTTTCAGGGGGCCCCACAGATACGCAGTATTTT.

The CDR3 loop is CASSFQGDTEAFF. The DNA of the CDR3 is TGTGCCAGCAGCTTTCAGGGCGATACTGAAGCTTTCTTT. The chain uses TRBV3-1 (or the pseudogene TRBV3-2) and TRBJ1-1; D may be TRBD1 (5 bases). Germline assignment: CDR1 LGHDT and CDR2 YNNKEL (reference sequence). The germline V and J ends were trimmed by 5 bases and 5 bases, with 12 bases remaining between them. There are 13 residues in the CDR3.

This clone was counted between two and nine times. V usage is TRBV2 and J usage is TRBJ2-7; 7 nucleotides match TRBD1. The CDR3 runs 14 residues. CDR1 and CDR2 from the germline V gene are SNHLY and FYNNEI. V gave up 6 bases and J gave up 0 bases; unmatched junction bases: 5. In DNA, the CDR3 is TGTGCCAGCAGCTCCCGACAGGGCTCCTACGAGCAGTACTTC. This encodes CASSSRQGSYEQYF.

This clone was counted only a few times. J is TRBJ2-1 and V is TRBV6-2 or TRBV6-3; 8 nucleotides match TRBD1. Germline assignment: CDR1 MNHEY and CDR2 SVGEGT. With 5 bases clipped from V and 7 bases from J, the junction kept 13 bases outside the gene matches. CDR3 size: 16 residues. CDR3 sequence reads: CASSNPGQALLNEQFF. DNA of the CDR3: TGTGCCAGCAGTAATCCGGGACAGGCTCTCCTTAATGAGCAGTTCTTC.

The V call is TRBV7-9, the J call TRBJ2-3; 7 nucleotides agree with TRBD1. Germline lookup yields CDR1 SEHNR and CDR2 FQNEAQ (reference sequence). V lost 5 bases to trimming and J lost 1 base; unmatched junction nucleotides: 9. The CDR3 length is 16 residues. The CDR3 loop is CASSLTGVRGTDTQYF. CDR3 bases: TGTGCCAGCAGCCTCACAGGGGTTCGGGGCACAGATACGCAGTATTTT. Together with reference TRBV7-9 and TRBJ2-3, the CDR3 gives the full variable domain: DTGVSQNPRHKITKRGQNVTFRCDPISEHNRLYWYRQTLGQGPEFLTYFQNEAQLEKSRLLSDRFSAERPKGSFSTLEIQRTEQGDSAMYLCASSLTGVRGTDTQYFGPGTRLTVL.

The chain uses TRBV11-3 and TRBJ2-3; D may be TRBD2 (6 bases). The CDR3 has 15 residues. V was shortened by 0 bases and J by 0 bases, with 7 bases between the two germline ends. Germline V gives CDR1 SGHNT, CDR2 YENEEA. This chain's CDR3 is CASSLDGTSTDTQYF. The CDR3 DNA follows: TGTGCCAGCAGCTTAGACGGGACTAGCACAGATACGCAGTATTTT.

V gene TRBV11-2 combines with J gene TRBJ1-3; D not certain. Trimming left V 1 base short and J 0 bases short, with 4 bases between. The CDR3 is 14 residues long. Germline CDR1 reads SGHAT; CDR2 reads FQNNGV. The DNA of the CDR3 is TGTGCCAGCAGCTTAGTCATCTCTGGAAACACCATATATTTT. It yields the protein CASSLVISGNTIYF.

The chain employs TRBV5-1 and TRBJ2-7; TRBD2 agrees at 7 bases. The germline CDR1 and CDR2 sequences are SGHRS and YFSETQ. V dropped 0 bases and J dropped 3; count of bases not matched to a gene: 6. The CDR3 extends over 15 amino acids. CDR3 nucleotides: TGCGCCAGCAGCTTGGCCCTGGGGAGGGGCTACGAGCAGTACTTC. Translating gives CASSLALGRGYEQYF.

The V and J genes are TRBV2 and TRBJ2-7; no reliable D call. V lost 4 bases and J 6 bases, leaving 10 bases between the germline ends. CDR1 is SNHLY, CDR2 FYNNEI, per germline. The CDR3 has 12 residues. The DNA of the CDR3 is TGTGCCAGCAGTGTCTCTGGGCTCGAGCAGTACTTC. Its translation is CASSVSGLEQYF.

CDR3 amino acids: CASSRALSGNTIYF. The CDR3 nucleotides are TGTGCCAGCTCTCGCGCACTCTCTGGAAACACCATATATTTT. The rearrangement joins TRBV9 to TRBJ1-3; D ambiguous. V lost 7 bases to trimming and J lost 0 bases, with 11 bases between them. CDR1 and CDR2 from the germline V gene are SGDLS and YYNGEE. This CDR3 has 14 residues.

With regard to this clone: The junction differs from germline at one of its ends, possibly a read error. The V call is TRBV4-1, the J call TRBJ2-7; TRBD1 matches 7 bases. The germline V gene has CDR1 MGHRA and CDR2 YSYEKL. This CDR3 has 17 amino acids. CDR3 residues: CASSKEGQRKGTYEQYF. The CDR3 coding sequence is TGCGCCAGCAGCAAAGAGGGACAGCGAAAGGGGACCTACGAGCAGTACTTC.

CDR3 bases: TGCAGCGTCGGGGACAGCGGGAGGACAGATACGCAGTATTTT. This translates into CSVGDSGRTDTQYF. The V gene is TRBV29-1, the J gene TRBJ2-3, with TRBD2 matching 9 bases. The length of the CDR3 is 14 residues. V shed 6 bases and J 3 bases; nucleotides not matched to a gene: 7. Germline CDR1 SQVTM, CDR2 ANQGSEA.

The V and J genes are TRBV15 and TRBJ1-5, with unresolved D. V lost 0 bases to trimming and J lost 6 bases, with 6 bases between them. The CDR3 is made up of 13 amino acids. Germline-derived CDR1 and CDR2 are LNHNV and YYDKDF (reference sequence). The CDR3 coding sequence is TGTGCCACCAGCAGAGATAGTAGTCAGCCCCAGCATTTT. The encoded protein is CATSRDSSQPQHF.

V gene TRBV11-2 combines with J gene TRBJ2-2, with TRBD2 as a possible D gene (6 bases). V shed 5 bases and J shed 2 bases, with 9 bases lying between them. The CDR3 consists of 14 residues. From germline, CDR1 is SGHAT and CDR2 FQNNGV. The CDR3 sequence: CASSPGVNTGELFF. The CDR3 nucleotides read TGTGCCAGCAGCCCGGGGGTAAACACCGGGGAGCTGTTTTTT.

The table lists this clone with a count of one. The CDR3 sequence is CASTVDRRTNTEAFF. The CDR3 region has the DNA TGTGCCAGCACCGTCGACAGAAGGACGAACACTGAAGCTTTCTTT. The J gene is TRBJ1-1, the V gene TRBV7-2; tentatively, D is TRBD1 (5 bases). This CDR3 contains 15 residues. Between the trimmed V and J ends, which lost 7 bases and 1 base, there was a span of 16 bases. Germline CDR1 and CDR2: SGHTA and FQGNSA.

The chain carries TRBV27 and TRBJ2-5; the match to TRBD2 covers 12 bases. Germline V CDR1 and CDR2: MNHEY, SMNVEV (reference sequence). The ends lost 0 bases at V and 2 bases at J; junction bases unmatched: 4. This CDR3 spans 17 amino acids. The CDR3 sequence: CASSLSASGREQETQYF. The CDR3 coding sequence is TGTGCCAGCAGTTTATCCGCTAGCGGGAGGGAACAAGAGACCCAGTACTTC.

J is TRBJ1-6 and V is TRBV7-2; TRBD1 matches at 7 bases. The V gene end was trimmed by 5 bases and the J gene end by 6 bases; junction bases not matched to a gene: 10. Germline CDR1 reads SGHTA; CDR2 reads FQGNSA. CDR3 size: 16 residues. CDR3 region: CASSRTGQAFNSPLHF. CDR3 coding DNA: TGTGCCAGCAGCAGAACAGGACAGGCCTTTAATTCACCCCTCCACTTT.

The genes are TRBV11-3 and TRBJ2-7, with 10 bases matching TRBD1. Germline lookup yields CDR1 SGHNT and CDR2 YENEEA. J gave up 5 bases and V 1 base, and 8 bases lay outside the gene matches. CDR3 length: 16 amino acids. The CDR3 protein is CASSLGTGTGVHEQYF. Here the CDR3 DNA reads TGTGCCAGCAGCTTAGGAACCGGGACAGGGGTTCACGAGCAGTACTTC.

The chain has TRBV11-3 and TRBJ2-1, with D perhaps TRBD2 (6 bases). This CDR3 has 13 amino acids. Trimming took 5 bases from V and 6 from J, leaving 11 bases between them. Germline CDR1 SGHNT, CDR2 YENEEA. The CDR3 loop reads CASSRGLSNEQFF. CDR3 sequence (DNA): TGTGCCAGCAGCAGAGGACTAAGCAATGAGCAGTTCTTC.